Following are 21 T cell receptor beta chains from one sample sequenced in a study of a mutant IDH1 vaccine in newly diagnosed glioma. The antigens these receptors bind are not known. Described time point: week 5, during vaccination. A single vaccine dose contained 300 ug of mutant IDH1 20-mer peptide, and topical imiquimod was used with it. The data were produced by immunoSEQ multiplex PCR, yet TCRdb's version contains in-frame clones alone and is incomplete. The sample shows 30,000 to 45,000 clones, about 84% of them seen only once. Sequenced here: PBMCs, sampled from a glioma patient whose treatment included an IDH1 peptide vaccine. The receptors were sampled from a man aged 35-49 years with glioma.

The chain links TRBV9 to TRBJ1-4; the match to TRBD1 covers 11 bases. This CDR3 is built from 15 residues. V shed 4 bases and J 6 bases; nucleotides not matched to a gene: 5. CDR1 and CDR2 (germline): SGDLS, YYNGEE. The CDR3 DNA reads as TGTGCCAGCAGCCCCGGGGGACAGGGGGATGAAAAACTGTTTTTT. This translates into CASSPGGQGDEKLFF.

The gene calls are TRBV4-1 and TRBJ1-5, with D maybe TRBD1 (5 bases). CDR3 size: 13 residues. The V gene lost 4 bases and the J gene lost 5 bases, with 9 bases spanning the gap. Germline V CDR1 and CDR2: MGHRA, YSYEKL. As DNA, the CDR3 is TGCGCCAGCAGCCTGGGGGGAGATCAGCCCCAGCATTTT. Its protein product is CASSLGGDQPQHF.

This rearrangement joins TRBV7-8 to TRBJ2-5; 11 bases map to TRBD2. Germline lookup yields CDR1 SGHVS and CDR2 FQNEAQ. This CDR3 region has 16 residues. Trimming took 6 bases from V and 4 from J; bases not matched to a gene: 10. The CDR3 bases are TGTGCCAGCAGGGGCTATAGCGGGGGGGCGGGAGAGACCCAGTACTTC. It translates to CASRGYSGGAGETQYF.

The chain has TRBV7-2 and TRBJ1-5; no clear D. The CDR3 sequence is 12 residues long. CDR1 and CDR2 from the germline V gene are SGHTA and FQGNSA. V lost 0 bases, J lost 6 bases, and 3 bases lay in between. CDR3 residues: CASSLAGQPQHF. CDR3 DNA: TGTGCCAGCAGCTTAGCCGGTCAGCCCCAGCATTTT.

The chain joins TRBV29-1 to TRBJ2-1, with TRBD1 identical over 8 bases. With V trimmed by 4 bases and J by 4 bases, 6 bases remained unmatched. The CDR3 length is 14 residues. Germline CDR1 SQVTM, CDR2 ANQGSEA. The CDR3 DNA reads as TGCAGCGTTGCAGGGGGCGCGGGGTACAATGAGCAGTTCTTC. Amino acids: CSVAGGAGYNEQFF.

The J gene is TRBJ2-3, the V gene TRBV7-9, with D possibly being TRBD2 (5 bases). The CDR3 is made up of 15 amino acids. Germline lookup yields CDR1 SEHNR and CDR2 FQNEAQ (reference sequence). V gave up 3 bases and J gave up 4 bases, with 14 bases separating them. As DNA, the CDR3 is TGTGCCAGCAGCTTCCGAACTAGTTTCTCAGATACGCAGTATTTT. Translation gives CASSFRTSFSDTQYF.

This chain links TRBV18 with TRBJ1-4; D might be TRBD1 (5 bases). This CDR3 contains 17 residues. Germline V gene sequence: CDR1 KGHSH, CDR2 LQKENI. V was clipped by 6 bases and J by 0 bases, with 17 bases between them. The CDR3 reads CASSRWAGLPTNEKLFF. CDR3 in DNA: TGTGCCAGCTCCCGGTGGGCAGGGCTTCCAACTAATGAAAAACTGTTTTTT.

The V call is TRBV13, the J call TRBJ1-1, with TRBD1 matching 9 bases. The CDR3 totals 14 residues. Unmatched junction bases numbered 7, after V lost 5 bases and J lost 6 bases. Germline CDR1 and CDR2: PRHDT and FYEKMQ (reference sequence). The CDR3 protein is CASSPDRGIAEAFF. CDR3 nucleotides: TGTGCCAGCAGCCCCGACAGGGGGATCGCTGAAGCTTTCTTT.

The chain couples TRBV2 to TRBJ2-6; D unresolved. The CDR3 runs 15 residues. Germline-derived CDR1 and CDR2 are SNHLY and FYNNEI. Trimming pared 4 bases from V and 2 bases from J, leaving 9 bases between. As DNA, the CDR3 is TGTGCCAGCAGTGTAGTAGTCACTGGGGCCAACGTCCTGACTTTC. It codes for CASSVVVTGANVLTF. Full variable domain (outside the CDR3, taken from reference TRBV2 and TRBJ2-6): EPEVTQTPSHQVTQMGQEVILRCVPISNHLYFYWYRQILGQKVEFLVSFYNNEISEKSEIFDDQFSVERPDGSNFTLKIRSTKLEDSAMYFCASSVVVTGANVLTFGAGSRLTVL.

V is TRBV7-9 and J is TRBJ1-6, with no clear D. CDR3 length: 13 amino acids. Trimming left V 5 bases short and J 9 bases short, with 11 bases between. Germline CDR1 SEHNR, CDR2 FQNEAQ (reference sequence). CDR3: CASSQSSTSPLHF. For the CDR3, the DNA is TGTGCCAGCAGCCAAAGTAGCACTTCACCCCTCCACTTT. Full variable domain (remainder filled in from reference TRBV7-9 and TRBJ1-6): DTGVSQNPRHKITKRGQNVTFRCDPISEHNRLYWYRQTLGQGPEFLTYFQNEAQLEKSRLLSDRFSAERPKGSFSTLEIQRTEQGDSAMYLCASSQSSTSPLHFGNGTRLTVT.

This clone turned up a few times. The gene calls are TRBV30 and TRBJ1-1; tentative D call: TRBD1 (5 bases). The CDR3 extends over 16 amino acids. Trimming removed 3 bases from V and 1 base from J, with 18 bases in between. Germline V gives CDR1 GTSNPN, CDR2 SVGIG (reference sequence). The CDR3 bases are TGTGCCTGGAGGCATCGGCTGCGGGGGTGGAACACTGAAGCTTTCTTT. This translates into CAWRHRLRGWNTEAFF.

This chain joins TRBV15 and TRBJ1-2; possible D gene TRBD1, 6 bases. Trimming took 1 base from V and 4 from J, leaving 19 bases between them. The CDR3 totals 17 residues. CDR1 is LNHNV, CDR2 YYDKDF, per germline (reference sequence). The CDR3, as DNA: TGTGCCACCAGCAGAGGACCGAGTGAGGGGGTCCGCTATGGCTACACCTTC. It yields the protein CATSRGPSEGVRYGYTF.

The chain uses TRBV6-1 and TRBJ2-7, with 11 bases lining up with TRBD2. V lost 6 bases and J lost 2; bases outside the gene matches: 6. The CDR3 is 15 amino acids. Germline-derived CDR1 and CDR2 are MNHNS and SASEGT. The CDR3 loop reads CASRGRLAGTYEQYF. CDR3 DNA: TGTGCCAGCAGGGGAAGACTAGCGGGGACCTACGAGCAGTACTTC.

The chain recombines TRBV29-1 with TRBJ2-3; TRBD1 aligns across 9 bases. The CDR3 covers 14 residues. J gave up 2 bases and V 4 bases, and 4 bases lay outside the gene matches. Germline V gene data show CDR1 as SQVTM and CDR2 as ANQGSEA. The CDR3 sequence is CSVGQGETTDTQYF. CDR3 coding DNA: TGCAGCGTTGGACAGGGGGAGACCACAGATACGCAGTATTTT.

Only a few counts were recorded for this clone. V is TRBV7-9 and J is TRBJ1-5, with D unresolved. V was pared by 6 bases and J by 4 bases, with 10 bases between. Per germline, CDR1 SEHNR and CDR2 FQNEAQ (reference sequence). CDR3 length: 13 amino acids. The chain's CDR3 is CASSFEGNQPQHF. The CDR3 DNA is TGTGCCAGCAGTTTTGAAGGGAATCAGCCCCAGCATTTT.

CDR3 sequence reads: CASRRGGRGGELFF. The CDR3, as DNA: TGTGCCAGTAGGCGGGGGGGGCGAGGCGGGGAGCTGTTTTTT. The chain has TRBV19 and TRBJ2-2; 9 positions match TRBD2. The CDR3 runs 14 residues. V was clipped by 6 bases and J by 7 bases; unmatched bases: 6. Germline CDR1 LNHDA, CDR2 SQIVND (reference sequence).

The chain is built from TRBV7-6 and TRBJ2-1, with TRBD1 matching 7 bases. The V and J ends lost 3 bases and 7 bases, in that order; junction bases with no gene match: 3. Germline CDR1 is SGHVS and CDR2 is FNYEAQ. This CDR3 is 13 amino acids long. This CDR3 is CASSLTGWNEQFF. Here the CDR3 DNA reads TGTGCCAGCAGCTTGACAGGGTGGAATGAGCAGTTCTTC.

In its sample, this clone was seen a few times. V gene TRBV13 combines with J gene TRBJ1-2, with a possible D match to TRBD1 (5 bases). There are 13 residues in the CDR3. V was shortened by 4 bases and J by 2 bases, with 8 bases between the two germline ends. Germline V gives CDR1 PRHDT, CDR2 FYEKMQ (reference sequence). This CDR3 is CASSSRTNYGYTF. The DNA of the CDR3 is TGTGCCAGCAGCTCCCGGACAAACTATGGCTACACCTTC. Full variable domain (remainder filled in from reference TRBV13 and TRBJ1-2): AAGVIQSPRHLIKEKRETATLKCYPIPRHDTVYWYQQGPGQDPQFLISFYEKMQSDKGSIPDRFSAQQFSDYHSELNMSSLELGDSALYFCASSSRTNYGYTFGSGTRLTVV.

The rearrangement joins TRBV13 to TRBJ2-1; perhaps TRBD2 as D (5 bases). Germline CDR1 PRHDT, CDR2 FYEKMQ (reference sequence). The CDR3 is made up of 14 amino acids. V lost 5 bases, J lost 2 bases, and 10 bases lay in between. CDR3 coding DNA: TGTGCCAGCAGCCGGAGGAGGCCCTACAATGAGCAGTTCTTC. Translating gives CASSRRRPYNEQFF.

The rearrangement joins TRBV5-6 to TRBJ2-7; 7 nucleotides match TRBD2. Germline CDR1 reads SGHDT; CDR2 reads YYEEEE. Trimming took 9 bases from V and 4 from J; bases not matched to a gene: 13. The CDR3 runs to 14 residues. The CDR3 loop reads CANCGSGPNYEQYF. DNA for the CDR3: TGTGCCAACTGCGGGAGCGGGCCAAATTACGAGCAGTACTTC.

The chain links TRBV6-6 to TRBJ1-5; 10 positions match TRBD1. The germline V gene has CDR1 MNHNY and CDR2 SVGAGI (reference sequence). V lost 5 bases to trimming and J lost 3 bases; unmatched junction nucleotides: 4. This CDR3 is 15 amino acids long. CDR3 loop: CASSRQGADNQPQHF. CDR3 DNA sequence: TGTGCCAGCAGTAGACAGGGGGCAGACAATCAGCCCCAGCATTTT.